This T cell receptor (beta chain) was sequenced for a study of blood T cell repertoires in COVID-19. Germline loops: CDR1 LNHDA, CDR2 SQIVND (reference sequence). With 5 bases clipped from V and 3 bases from J, the junction kept 5 bases outside the gene matches. The CDR3 has 14 residues. Produced via immunoSEQ multiplex PCR; TCRdb's table is partial and in-frame only. The profile shows roughly 200,000 clones, 70% to 90% of them singletons. The rearrangement links TRBV19 to TRBJ1-2; 8 bases agree with TRBD1. Input material: peripheral blood. The TCR originated in a person aged 70 to 85 with COVID-19, enrolled during active disease. The CDR3 sequence: CASSPDRDYYGYTF. The DNA of the CDR3 is TGTGCCAGTAGTCCGGACAGGGATTACTATGGCTACACCTTC.